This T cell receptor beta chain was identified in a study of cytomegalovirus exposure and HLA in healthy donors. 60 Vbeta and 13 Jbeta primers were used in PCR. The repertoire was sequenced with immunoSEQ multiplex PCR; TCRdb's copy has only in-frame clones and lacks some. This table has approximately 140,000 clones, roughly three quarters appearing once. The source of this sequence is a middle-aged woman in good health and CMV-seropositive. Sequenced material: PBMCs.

CDR3 loop: CASRTGTGAGANVLTF. In nucleotides, the CDR3 is TGCGCCAGCAGAACCGGGACAGGGGCTGGGGCCAACGTCCTGACTTTC. V usage is TRBV5-1 and J usage is TRBJ2-6; 10 bases line up with TRBD1. CDR3 length: 16 amino acids. The ends lost 5 bases at V and 2 bases at J; junction bases unmatched: 4. The germline gives CDR1 SGHRS, CDR2 YFSETQ.